The rows below give T cell receptor beta chains drawn from one sample of a study of blood T cell repertoires in COVID-19. Profiling relied on immunoSEQ multiplex PCR, and the TCRdb table lists in-frame clones only, not all of them. The sample contains under 70,000 clones, around 90% of which appear only once. Material for sequencing was peripheral blood. Receptor source: a man aged 55 to 70 with active COVID-19. Each CDR3 is given with its conserved first and last residue. The D gene is left open where the match is weak. Clone size is stated in some rows and not others, as once, few, many or a class when expanded.

D: -
J: TRBJ1-1
size: -
V: TRBV14
CDR3: CASSPYFGGANTEAFF
DNA: TGTGCCAGCAGCCCATACTTCGGAGGGGCGAACACTGAAGCTTTCTTT

D: TRBD2
J: TRBJ2-3
size: -
V: TRBV30
CDR3: CAWSVWSTSANTDTQYF
DNA: TGTGCCTGGAGTGTATGGTCGACTAGCGCGAACACAGATACGCAGTATTTT

D: TRBD2
J: TRBJ2-1
size: -
V: TRBV6-5
CDR3: CASKLAPYNEQFF
DNA: TGTGCCAGTAAACTAGCGCCTTACAATGAGCAGTTCTTC

D: -
J: TRBJ2-7
size: -
V: TRBV3-1/TRBV3-2
CDR3: CASSQYEGYEQYF
DNA: TGTGCCAGCAGCCAGTACGAGGGCTACGAGCAGTACTTC

D: TRBD1
J: TRBJ2-2
size: -
V: TRBV5-1
CDR3: CASSSPDRGNTGELFF
DNA: TGCGCCAGCAGTAGTCCCGACAGGGGGAACACCGGGGAGCTGTTTTTT

D: TRBD1
J: TRBJ2-1
size: -
V: TRBV2
CDR3: CASSLGQGPDEQFF
DNA: TGTGCCAGCAGTTTAGGACAGGGTCCGGATGAGCAGTTCTTC

D: TRBD1
J: TRBJ2-2
size: -
V: TRBV9
CDR3: CASSDRGAGELFF
DNA: TGTGCCAGCAGCGACAGGGGTGCCGGGGAGCTGTTTTTT

D: -
J: TRBJ1-1
size: -
V: TRBV10-3
CDR3: CAIRRGMNTEAFF
DNA: TGTGCCATCAGGAGGGGGATGAACACTGAAGCTTTCTTT

D: -
J: TRBJ1-1
size: -
V: TRBV5-1
CDR3: CASRRGMNTEAFF
DNA: TGCGCCAGCAGACGGGGGATGAACACTGAAGCTTTCTTT

D: -
J: TRBJ2-1
size: -
V: TRBV6-5
CDR3: CASSYSGPYNEQFF
DNA: TGTGCCAGCAGTTACTCGGGGCCCTACAATGAGCAGTTCTTC

D: TRBD1
J: TRBJ1-5
size: -
V: TRBV19
CDR3: CASSALQGAARNQPQHF
DNA: TGTGCCAGTAGTGCCTTACAGGGGGCGGCGAGAAATCAGCCCCAGCATTTT

D: -
J: TRBJ2-5
size: -
V: TRBV10-3
CDR3: CAISARARQETQYF
DNA: TGTGCCATCAGTGCGAGAGCTCGCCAAGAGACCCAGTACTTC

D: -
J: TRBJ1-2
size: -
V: TRBV28
CDR3: CASTPGGTPNYGYTF
DNA: TGTGCCAGCACTCCCGGAGGGACTCCTAACTATGGCTACACCTTC

D: -
J: TRBJ1-5
size: -
V: TRBV3-1/TRBV3-2
CDR3: CASRGGNSNQPQHF
DNA: TGTGCCAGCCGCGGGGGAAATAGCAATCAGCCCCAGCATTTT

D: TRBD1
J: TRBJ1-6
size: -
V: TRBV6-5
CDR3: CASSRDSLEPLHF
DNA: TGTGCCAGCAGCAGGGACAGCCTGGAGCCCCTCCACTTT

D: TRBD1
J: TRBJ2-5
size: -
V: TRBV5-1
CDR3: CASSLEGQAQETQYF
DNA: TGCGCCAGCAGCTTGGAAGGACAGGCCCAAGAGACCCAGTACTTC

D: TRBD2
J: TRBJ2-3
size: -
V: TRBV28
CDR3: CASTPVTSSQTDTQYF
DNA: TGTGCCAGCACCCCCGTGACTAGCTCTCAGACAGATACGCAGTATTTT

D: TRBD2
J: TRBJ2-3
size: -
V: TRBV10-3
CDR3: CAIKGLAGTDTQYF
DNA: TGTGCCATCAAAGGGCTAGCGGGAACAGATACGCAGTATTTT

D: -
J: TRBJ1-1
size: -
V: TRBV13
CDR3: CASSLEVGREAFF
DNA: TGTGCCAGCAGCTTAGAGGTGGGCAGAGAAGCTTTCTTT

D: -
J: TRBJ1-5
size: -
V: TRBV6-5
CDR3: CASKGQPNQPQHF
DNA: TGTGCCAGCAAAGGACAGCCTAATCAGCCCCAGCATTTT

D: -
J: TRBJ2-3
size: -
V: TRBV6-2/TRBV6-3
CDR3: CASSYSGLDTQYF
DNA: TGTGCCAGCAGTTACTCTGGCCTGGATACGCAGTATTTT

D: TRBD2
J: TRBJ2-7
size: -
V: TRBV30
CDR3: CAWSVELAGEQYF
DNA: TGTGCCTGGAGTGTCGAACTAGCGGGAGAGCAGTACTTC

D: -
J: TRBJ2-6
size: -
V: TRBV9
CDR3: CASSVTRQANSGANVLTF
DNA: TGTGCCAGCAGCGTAACAAGGCAGGCAAACTCTGGGGCCAACGTCCTGACTTTC

D: -
J: TRBJ2-7
size: -
V: TRBV6-6
CDR3: CASSSTPYRRAYEQYF
DNA: TGTGCCAGCAGTTCCACCCCGTACCGGAGGGCCTACGAGCAGTACTTC

D: -
J: TRBJ2-3
size: once
V: TRBV19
CDR3: CASSTGHLPDTQYF
DNA: TGTGCCAGTAGTACGGGACATTTACCAGATACGCAGTATTTT

D: TRBD1
J: TRBJ1-4
size: -
V: TRBV9
CDR3: CASSVDGQGPNEKLFF
DNA: TGTGCCAGCAGCGTAGACGGACAGGGGCCGAATGAAAAACTGTTTTTT

D: -
J: TRBJ1-4
size: -
V: TRBV30
CDR3: CAWSATDEKLFF
DNA: TGTGCCTGGAGTGCCACAGATGAAAAACTGTTTTTT

D: -
J: TRBJ2-5
size: -
V: TRBV11-2
CDR3: CASSLQRGSETQYF
DNA: TGTGCCAGCAGCTTACAAAGGGGGTCCGAGACCCAGTACTTC

D: -
J: TRBJ1-5
size: -
V: TRBV19
CDR3: CASTTSNGGMLPGNQPQHF
DNA: TGTGCCAGTACCACAAGTAATGGAGGGATGTTGCCGGGTAATCAGCCCCAGCATTTT

D: -
J: TRBJ1-1
size: -
V: TRBV3-1/TRBV3-2
CDR3: CASSSGMLNTEAFF
DNA: TGTGCCAGCAGCTCAGGGATGTTGAACACTGAAGCTTTCTTT

D: TRBD1
J: TRBJ1-1
size: -
V: TRBV18
CDR3: CASSERQGTGTEAFF
DNA: TGTGCCAGCTCAGAACGACAGGGAACGGGCACTGAAGCTTTCTTT

D: TRBD1
J: TRBJ1-5
size: -
V: TRBV28
CDR3: CASSKPTRGDKHF
DNA: TGTGCCAGCAGTAAACCAACCAGGGGGGATAAGCATTTT

D: -
J: TRBJ2-7
size: -
V: TRBV6-2/TRBV6-3
CDR3: CASSGAAYEQYF
DNA: TGTGCCAGCAGTGGGGCAGCCTACGAGCAGTACTTC

D: -
J: TRBJ1-2
size: once
V: TRBV2
CDR3: CASSEINYGYTF
DNA: TGTGCCAGCAGCGAGATTAACTATGGCTACACCTTC

D: TRBD1
J: TRBJ2-3
size: -
V: TRBV4-3
CDR3: CASSQGTGRADTQYF
DNA: TGCGCCAGCAGCCAAGGGACAGGGCGGGCAGATACGCAGTATTTT

D: TRBD1
J: TRBJ2-7
size: -
V: TRBV10-3
CDR3: CAINQRTGNEQYF
DNA: TGTGCCATCAACCAGCGGACAGGGAACGAGCAGTACTTC

D: -
J: TRBJ2-7
size: -
V: TRBV28
CDR3: CASSFISRGEQYF
DNA: TGTGCCAGCAGTTTCATTTCTCGGGGCGAGCAGTACTTC

D: -
J: TRBJ1-2
size: -
V: TRBV5-1
CDR3: CASSFSGVNGYTF
DNA: TGCGCCAGCAGCTTCTCAGGGGTAAATGGCTACACCTTC

D: -
J: TRBJ2-3
size: -
V: TRBV7-7
CDR3: CASSPSEGHTQYF
DNA: TGTGCTAGCAGCCCGTCCGAGGGCCATACGCAGTATTTT

D: -
J: TRBJ1-2
size: few
V: TRBV28
CDR3: CASSFVQWDSSGYTF
DNA: TGTGCCAGCAGTTTCGTCCAGTGGGACTCTTCTGGCTACACCTTC

D: TRBD1
J: TRBJ2-4
size: once
V: TRBV5-6
CDR3: CASSLLTGDKNIQYF
DNA: TGTGCCAGCAGCTTGCTAACAGGGGACAAAAACATTCAGTACTTC

D: TRBD1
J: TRBJ1-2
size: -
V: TRBV7-3
CDR3: CASSPRGGTGMNYGYTF
DNA: TGTGCCAGCAGCCCGCGGGGTGGGACAGGGATGAACTATGGCTACACCTTC

D: TRBD2
J: TRBJ2-5
size: -
V: TRBV6-2/TRBV6-3
CDR3: CASSSDREGMETQYF
DNA: TGTGCCAGCAGTTCTGACCGGGAGGGGATGGAGACCCAGTACTTC

D: TRBD2
J: TRBJ2-7
size: -
V: TRBV5-1
CDR3: CASSVLPSGDPYEQYF
DNA: TGCGCCAGCAGCGTACTCCCTAGCGGGGATCCATACGAGCAGTACTTC

D: -
J: TRBJ2-5
size: -
V: TRBV5-4
CDR3: CASSRGSKETQYF
DNA: TGTGCCAGCAGCCGGGGGAGTAAAGAGACCCAGTACTTC

D: -
J: TRBJ2-1
size: -
V: TRBV12-5
CDR3: CASGLVANEQFF
DNA: TGTGCTAGTGGTTTGGTAGCCAATGAGCAGTTCTTC

D: TRBD1
J: TRBJ1-6
size: -
V: TRBV28
CDR3: CASISARGHVNSPLHF
DNA: TGTGCCAGCATATCGGCCAGGGGGCACGTGAATTCACCCCTCCACTTT